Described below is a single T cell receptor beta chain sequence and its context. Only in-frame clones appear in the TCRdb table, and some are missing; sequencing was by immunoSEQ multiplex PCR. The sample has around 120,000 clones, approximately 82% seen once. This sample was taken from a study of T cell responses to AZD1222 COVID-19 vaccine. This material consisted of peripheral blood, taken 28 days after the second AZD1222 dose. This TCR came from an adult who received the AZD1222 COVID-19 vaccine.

CDR3 bases: TGCGCCAGCAGCCAACCGACAGGGGGAGCTTTCTTT. Translated: CASSQPTGGAFF. The V call is TRBV4-1, the J call TRBJ1-1, with 9 bases that match TRBD1. Germline-derived CDR1 and CDR2 are MGHRA and YSYEKL. Unmatched junction bases numbered 2, after V lost 2 bases and J lost 10 bases. The CDR3 consists of 12 residues.